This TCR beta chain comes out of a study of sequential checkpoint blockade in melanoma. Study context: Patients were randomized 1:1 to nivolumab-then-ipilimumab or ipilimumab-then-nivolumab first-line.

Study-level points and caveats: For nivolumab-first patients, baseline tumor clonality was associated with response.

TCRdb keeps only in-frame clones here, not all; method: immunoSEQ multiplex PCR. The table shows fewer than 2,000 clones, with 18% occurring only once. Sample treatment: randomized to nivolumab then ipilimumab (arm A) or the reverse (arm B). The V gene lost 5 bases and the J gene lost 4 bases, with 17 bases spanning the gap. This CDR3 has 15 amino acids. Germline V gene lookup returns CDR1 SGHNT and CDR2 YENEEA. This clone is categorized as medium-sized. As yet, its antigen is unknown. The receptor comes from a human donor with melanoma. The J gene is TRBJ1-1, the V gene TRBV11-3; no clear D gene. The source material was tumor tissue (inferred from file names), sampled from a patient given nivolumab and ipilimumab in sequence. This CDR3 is CASSHNIPGITEAFF. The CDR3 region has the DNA TGTGCCAGCAGCCACAACATACCCGGGATCACTGAAGCTTTCTTT. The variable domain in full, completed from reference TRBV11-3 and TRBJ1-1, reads EAGVVQSPRYKIIEKKQPVAFWCNPISGHNTLYWYLQNLGQGPELLIRYENEEAVDDSQLPKDRFSAERLKGVDSTLKIQPAELGDSAVYLCASSHNIPGITEAFFGQGTRLTVV.